The 21 T cell receptor beta chains below were found in one sample sequenced in a study of identical twins (TCRdb year 2016). The library was prepared using 5' RACE. Sequenced on an Illumina HiSeq 2000. The public reads were reanalyzed by TCRdb: fastp trimming at Q25, MiXCR alignment, in-frame beta chains only. Rows merge per CDR3 protein into single entries with the most common DNA and genes. In all, the sample holds hundreds of thousands of distinct CDR3 sequences, and 6% to 6.5% of those were seen once. The ten biggest clones cover around 2% of the sample. What was sequenced was naive T cells sorted from blood. The cell subset or site tag for this specimen amounts to: cells isolated with a human naive T-cell isolation kit. The receptors shown here come from a man between 18 and 35 years old in good health.

This clonotype was found many times. The J gene is TRBJ2-5, the V gene TRBV7-2; 11 positions match TRBD2. Germline V gives CDR1 SGHTA, CDR2 FQGNSA. The CDR3 loop spans 15 amino acids. Trimming cost V 6 bases and J 2 bases; bases outside gene matches: 5. CDR3 residues: CASRIAGGGQETQYF. Written as DNA, the CDR3 is TGTGCCAGCAGGATAGCGGGAGGGGGACAAGAGACCCAGTACTTC.

A few counts support this clonotype. The chain couples TRBV5-6 to TRBJ1-2; D possibly corresponds to TRBD1 (6 bases). V was trimmed by 2 bases and J by 6 bases, leaving 14 bases between them. The CDR3 length is 14 residues. The germline V gene has CDR1 SGHDT and CDR2 YYEEEE. DNA of the CDR3: TGTGCCAGCAGCTTCGGACAGAATATAGATGGCTACACCTTC. This sequence encodes CASSFGQNIDGYTF. Together with reference TRBV5-6 and TRBJ1-2, the CDR3 gives the full variable domain: DAGVTQSPTHLIKTRGQQVTLRCSPKSGHDTVSWYQQALGQGPQFIFQYYEEEERQRGNFPDRFSGHQFPNYSSELNVNALLLGDSALYLCASSFGQNIDGYTFGSGTRLTVV.

The genes are TRBV6-5 and TRBJ1-6; a possible D gene is TRBD1 (6 bases). Per germline, CDR1 MNHEY and CDR2 SVGAGI. The V and J ends lost 2 bases and 4 bases respectively, with 15 bases between them. This CDR3 has 17 residues. The CDR3, as DNA: TGTGCCAGCAGTTACACGAGGCGGACAGAGTATAATTCACCCCTCCACTTT. Protein: CASSYTRRTEYNSPLHF.

This clonotype was detected ten times or more. This chain uses TRBV6-2 or TRBV6-3 with TRBJ2-1; 9 nucleotides match TRBD2. CDR3 length: 16 residues. Germline-derived CDR1 and CDR2 are MNHEY and SVGEGT. Germline trimming cut 0 bases from V and 5 bases from J; bases unmatched to any gene: 5. The CDR3 DNA sequence: TGTGCCAGCAGTTACTCGCGGGAGGGCCTAAACAATGAGCAGTTCTTC. It is translated as CASSYSREGLNNEQFF.

The table lists this clonotype with many counts. The rearrangement uses TRBV20-1 and TRBJ1-6, with a tentative D call TRBD1 (5 bases). The germline gives CDR1 DFQATT, CDR2 SNEGSKA (reference sequence). The CDR3 runs 15 residues. V lost 3 bases, J lost 1 base, and 10 bases lay in between. CDR3 protein: CSARNGGSYNSPLHF. CDR3 in DNA: TGCAGTGCTAGGAACGGGGGGTCCTATAATTCACCCCTCCACTTT.

V and J are TRBV19 and TRBJ1-6, with D unclear. V lost 5 bases and J 10 bases, leaving 9 bases between the germline ends. CDR1 and CDR2 (germline): LNHDA, SQIVND (reference sequence). The length of the CDR3 is 12 residues. CDR3 bases: TGTGCCAGTAGTGTTCGGGGATCACCCCTCCACTTT. Translating it yields CASSVRGSPLHF. The full variable domain, completed using reference TRBV19 and TRBJ1-6, is DGGITQSPKYLFRKEGQNVTLSCEQNLNHDAMYWYRQDPGQGLRLIYYSQIVNDFQKGDIAEGYSVSREKKESFPLTVTSAQKNPTAFYLCASSVRGSPLHFGNGTRLTVT.

About this clonotype itself: A clone one base away is much larger, so this may be a read error. The chain joins TRBV10-3 to TRBJ2-3; maybe TRBD2 (5 bases). From germline, CDR1 is ENHRY and CDR2 SYGVKD. CDR3 length: 13 amino acids. The CDR3 loop is CVFTSGNTDTQYF. CDR3 DNA: TGTGTCTTTACTTCGGGAAACACAGATACGCAGTATTTT.

The gene calls are TRBV29-1 and TRBJ1-1; possible D gene TRBD1, 5 bases. The CDR3 loop spans 12 amino acids. CDR1 and CDR2 (germline): SQVTM, ANQGSEA. V lost 7 bases, J lost 7 bases, and 16 bases lay in between. CDR3 DNA sequence: TGCAGCGGCCGGGGAGGGAGGGGTGAAGCTTTCTTT. This gives the protein CSGRGGRGEAFF.

This clonotype was seen repeatedly, ten times or more. The chain combines TRBV4-2 with TRBJ2-3, with D unresolved. CDR1 is LGHNA, CDR2 YNFKEQ, per germline. CDR3 length equals 15 residues. Trimming removed 0 bases at V and 3 bases at J, with 10 bases between. CDR3 bases: TGTGCCAGCAGCCAAGACCTTCCAGGTACAGATACGCAGTATTTT. Encoded protein: CASSQDLPGTDTQYF.

This clonotype was observed a handful of times. The chain links TRBV12-3 or TRBV12-4 to TRBJ2-1; D tentatively reads TRBD1 or TRBD2 (5 bases each). The CDR3 totals 14 residues. V was shortened by 2 bases and J by 9 bases, with 14 bases between the two germline ends. The CDR3: CASSLMRDLGEQFF. The DNA of the CDR3 is TGTGCCAGCAGTTTAATGAGGGACCTCGGTGAGCAGTTCTTC.

The chain has TRBV19 and TRBJ2-1; D is possibly TRBD2 (6 bases). The V gene lost 0 bases and the J gene lost 4 bases, with 7 bases spanning the gap. This CDR3 region has 14 residues. CDR1 is LNHDA and CDR2 is SQIVND in the germline V gene (reference sequence). CDR3 residues: CASSIDSGYNEQFF. The CDR3 DNA is TGTGCCAGTAGTATAGATAGCGGATACAATGAGCAGTTCTTC. The full variable domain, its missing parts supplied by reference TRBV19 and TRBJ2-1, is DGGITQSPKYLFRKEGQNVTLSCEQNLNHDAMYWYRQDPGQGLRLIYYSQIVNDFQKGDIAEGYSVSREKKESFPLTVTSAQKNPTAFYLCASSIDSGYNEQFFGPGTRLTVL.

This clonotype was observed at least ten times. The chain has TRBV27 and TRBJ1-3; the D gene is possibly TRBD1 (6 bases). The CDR3 has 13 amino acids. Germline V gene lookup returns CDR1 MNHEY and CDR2 SMNVEV (reference sequence). Trimming removed 4 bases from V and 3 bases from J, with 7 bases in between. The CDR3 nucleotides read TGTGCCAGCAGTTCAGGGGTTGGAAACACCATATATTTT. It specifies CASSSGVGNTIYF.

The chain employs TRBV7-8 and TRBJ1-5, with D perhaps matching TRBD1 (5 bases). V dropped 0 bases and J dropped 0 bases, with 18 bases sitting between them. The CDR3 runs to 19 residues. The V gene's germline CDR1 is SGHVS and CDR2 FQNEAQ. CDR3 DNA: TGTGCCAGCAGCTTAGCGCTAAGAACAGGCACTTATAGCAATCAGCCCCAGCATTTT. Translation: CASSLALRTGTYSNQPQHF.

A few counts support this clonotype. The chain carries TRBV30 and TRBJ1-1, with TRBD1 identical over 8 bases. From germline, CDR1 is GTSNPN and CDR2 SVGIG (reference sequence). V was pared by 2 bases and J by 7 bases, with 3 bases of the junction left unmatched. The CDR3 length is 12 residues. CDR3 nucleotides: TGTGCCTGGAGTTTGGGGACAGGTGAAGCTTTCTTT. It codes for CAWSLGTGEAFF.

In regard to this clonotype: This may be a read error, as it is one base from a much larger clone. DNA for the CDR3: TGTACCAGCAGACAGAACTCCTACGAGCAGTACTTC. Translated: CTSRQNSYEQYF. The V gene is TRBV12-3 or TRBV12-4, the J gene TRBJ2-7; a weak D match, TRBD1 (5 bases). This CDR3 is built from 12 residues.

This clonotype was detected only a few times. The chain employs TRBV5-1 and TRBJ2-5; D is possibly TRBD1 or TRBD2 (6 bases each). The germline V and J ends were trimmed by 3 bases and 5 bases, with 14 bases remaining between them. The CDR3 totals 14 residues. Germline V CDR1 and CDR2: SGHRS, YFSETQ. CDR3 nucleotides: TGCGCCAGCAGCTCTCCGGGGGCAGCGGAGACCCAGTACTTC. It specifies CASSSPGAAETQYF.

This clonotype has only a few counts. The chain recombines TRBV5-1 with TRBJ2-7, with D maybe TRBD2 (5 bases). Between the trimmed V and J ends, which lost 2 bases and 4 bases, there was a span of 10 bases. There are 13 residues in the CDR3. Germline V CDR1 and CDR2: SGHRS, YFSETQ. The CDR3 bases are TGCGCCAGCAGCTTATCTAGCAGATACGAGCAGTACTTC. Its translation is CASSLSSRYEQYF.

This clonotype was seen ten or more times. The J gene is TRBJ2-5, the V gene TRBV18; TRBD2 might be the D (5 bases). The V gene lost 8 bases and the J gene lost 5 bases, with 12 bases spanning the gap. The germline V gene encodes CDR1 KGHSH and CDR2 LQKENI. This CDR3 region has 12 residues. The CDR3 bases are TGTGCCAGCAGCCCTAGAGGGGAGACCCAGTACTTC. Translation gives CASSPRGETQYF.

This clonotype occurred many times. This rearrangement joins TRBV7-9 to TRBJ2-5, with a weak D call TRBD1 (6 bases). In germline, CDR1 is SEHNR, CDR2 FQNEAQ (reference sequence). This CDR3 spans 14 amino acids. With 5 bases removed from V and 1 base from J, the gap between germline ends came to 11 bases. For the CDR3, the DNA is TGTGCCAGCAGCCCCCGACAGGCCCAAGAGACCCAGTACTTC. Its protein is CASSPRQAQETQYF.

This clonotype was counted at least ten times. The J gene is TRBJ1-5, the V gene TRBV7-2; TRBD1 aligns across 8 bases. Germline CDR1 reads SGHTA; CDR2 reads FQGNSA. The ends lost 5 bases at V and 6 bases at J; junction bases unmatched: 12. The length of the CDR3 is 16 residues. The CDR3 sequence is CASSPPGQGSTQPQHF. The CDR3 region has the DNA TGTGCCAGCAGCCCACCCGGACAGGGTTCGACTCAGCCCCAGCATTTT.

This clonotype was detected ten times or more. V and J are TRBV7-9 and TRBJ2-7, with 9 bases aligning to TRBD1. CDR1 is SEHNR and CDR2 is FQNEAQ in the germline V gene (reference sequence). V was pared by 5 bases and J by 3 bases, with 5 bases of the junction left unmatched. The CDR3 contains 14 residues. CDR3 nucleotide sequence: TGTGCCAGCAGCCTCGGGACAGGGTACTACGAGCAGTACGTC. It encodes CASSLGTGYYEQYV.